Each of the 23 T cell receptor beta chains below was sequenced from the same sample in a study of cytomegalovirus exposure and HLA in healthy donors. Primers for the PCR totalled 60 Vbeta and 13 Jbeta. Assay: immunoSEQ multiplex PCR; the TCRdb copy retains only in-frame clones and omits some. The sample consists of 150,000 to 200,000 clones, roughly 80% of them appearing once. What was sequenced was PBMCs. Receptors originate from a woman between 45 and 60 years old in good health and CMV-seronegative.

The V call is TRBV2, the J call TRBJ1-5; D remains ambiguous. The CDR3 spans 13 residues. Trimming cost V 9 bases and J 4 bases, with 13 bases left between them. Germline CDR1 and CDR2: SNHLY and FYNNEI. CDR3 residues: CARSSGDNQPQHF. CDR3 DNA sequence: TGTGCCAGAAGCAGCGGGGATAATCAGCCCCAGCATTTT.

The chain couples TRBV2 to TRBJ1-2; 10 bases match TRBD1. The germline V gene has CDR1 SNHLY and CDR2 FYNNEI. Trimming removed 5 bases from V and 3 bases from J; junction bases left unmatched: 3. The CDR3 contains 14 residues. The CDR3 nucleotides read TGTGCCAGCAGTCTGACAGGGGGCCACTATGGCTACACCTTC. It is translated as CASSLTGGHYGYTF.

The CDR3 nucleotides read TGTGCCAGCAGCGTAGTTGCTAGCGGGGGGGTCATGACCCAGTACTTC. It is translated as CASSVVASGGVMTQYF. The rearrangement joins TRBV9 to TRBJ2-5; TRBD2 matches 12 bases. CDR3 length: 16 residues. Germline CDR1 is SGDLS and CDR2 is YYNGEE. The junction had 7 bases not matched to a gene; V was cut back by 0 bases and J by 7 bases.

The chain combines TRBV19 with TRBJ1-1; no definite D call. The CDR3 is made up of 15 amino acids. Germline V gene lookup returns CDR1 LNHDA and CDR2 SQIVND (reference sequence). V shed 3 bases and J shed 6 bases, with 17 bases lying between them. CDR3 sequence reads: CASSMALLAFPEAFF. The DNA for the CDR3 is TGTGCCAGTAGTATGGCACTCTTAGCATTTCCTGAAGCTTTCTTT.

This clone was counted a single time. V usage is TRBV19 and J usage is TRBJ2-6, with D possibly being TRBD2 (7 bases). The V end was cut by 9 bases, the J end by 0 bases, with 15 bases between. CDR1 is LNHDA and CDR2 is SQIVND in the germline V gene (reference sequence). The CDR3 contains 16 residues. The CDR3 nucleotides are TGTGCCAGAGGGGGGGACCCCCTCTCTGGGGCCAACGTCCTGACTTTC. This encodes CARGGDPLSGANVLTF.

This clone showed up just a few times. The V gene is TRBV20-1, the J gene TRBJ1-1, with 8 positions matching TRBD1. This CDR3 comprises 11 residues. Germline V gene lookup returns CDR1 DFQATT and CDR2 SNEGSKA (reference sequence). The V and J ends lost 6 bases and 11 bases, in that order; junction bases with no gene match: 8. DNA for the CDR3: TGCAGTGCGAGCAGGGGGCCCAGCGCTTTCTTT. Translated, it gives CSASRGPSAFF.

In this sample, this clone turned up a few times. The rearrangement joins TRBV7-9 to TRBJ1-2; maybe TRBD1 (5 bases). The CDR3 extends over 14 amino acids. Trimming removed 1 base at V and 2 bases at J, with 8 bases between. The V gene's germline CDR1 is SEHNR and CDR2 FQNEAQ (reference sequence). DNA for the CDR3: TGTGCCAGCAGCTTAGAGGGGAGGAACTATGGCTACACCTTC. As protein: CASSLEGRNYGYTF.

This clone has a single count. The chain's CDR3 is CASSLGRKNEQFF. The CDR3 DNA sequence: TGTGCCAGCAGCTTAGGCCGTAAAAATGAGCAGTTCTTC. The chain couples TRBV13 to TRBJ2-1, with D hard to call. From germline, CDR1 is PRHDT and CDR2 FYEKMQ (reference sequence). This CDR3 has 13 amino acids. Trimming took off 0 bases at V and 7 bases at J, with 7 bases between the two ends. Combining the CDR3 with reference TRBV13 and TRBJ2-1 gives the whole variable domain AAGVIQSPRHLIKEKRETATLKCYPIPRHDTVYWYQQGPGQDPQFLISFYEKMQSDKGSIPDRFSAQQFSDYHSELNMSSLELGDSALYFCASSLGRKNEQFFGPGTRLTVL.

CDR3 bases: TGTGCCAGCAGTTTAGCCCCGGGACAGGGATCCTATGGCTACACCTTC. Amino acids: CASSLAPGQGSYGYTF. The J gene is TRBJ1-2, the V gene TRBV27; TRBD1 matches 9 bases. This CDR3 comprises 16 residues. V dropped 2 bases and J dropped 4; count of bases not matched to a gene: 8. CDR1 and CDR2 (germline): MNHEY, SMNVEV (reference sequence).

The chain uses TRBV28 and TRBJ1-3, with TRBD1 as a possible D gene (6 bases). The CDR3 is 14 amino acids. Deletions cut 4 bases from V and 1 base from J, with 8 bases between. CDR1 MDHEN and CDR2 SYDVKM come from the germline V gene. In DNA, the CDR3 is TGTGCCAGCAGTTCCACAGGGTCTGGAAACACCATATATTTT. Its protein is CASSSTGSGNTIYF.

This chain uses TRBV6-6 with TRBJ1-2; 7 nucleotides align to TRBD1. Germline V CDR1 and CDR2: MNHNY, SVGAGI (reference sequence). The CDR3 totals 13 residues. The junction had 2 bases not matched to a gene; V was cut back by 5 bases and J by 2 bases. Here the CDR3 DNA reads TGTGCCAGCAGTCCGGACAGGAACTATGGCTACACCTTC. Its translation: CASSPDRNYGYTF.

The chain recombines TRBV9 with TRBJ2-3; D is possibly TRBD1 (6 bases). V was trimmed by 0 bases and J by 1 base, leaving 12 bases between them. The CDR3 has 16 residues. Germline values: CDR1 SGDLS, CDR2 YYNGEE. CDR3 nucleotide sequence: TGTGCCAGCAGCGTAGACCAGGGGCCACGCACAGATACGCAGTATTTT. Translating it yields CASSVDQGPRTDTQYF.

Regarding this clone: This specimen includes other DNA sequences encoding the same CDR3. V usage is TRBV9 and J usage is TRBJ1-1; 9 bases fit TRBD1. With 0 bases clipped from V and 4 bases from J, the junction kept 1 base outside the gene matches. Germline CDR1 is SGDLS and CDR2 is YYNGEE. The CDR3 has 14 amino acids. Here the CDR3 reads CASSVGQGGTEAFF. CDR3 sequence (DNA): TGTGCCAGCAGCGTAGGACAGGGGGGCACTGAAGCTTTCTTT.

In this sample, this clone turned up once. The CDR3 DNA reads as TGTGCCAGCAGCGAATCCGGGACAGCGAACACTGAAGCTTTCTTT. Its translation is CASSESGTANTEAFF. The chain employs TRBV7-9 and TRBJ1-1; TRBD1 aligns across 7 bases. Germline CDR1 SEHNR, CDR2 FQNEAQ (reference sequence). V was pared by 5 bases and J by 1 base, with 7 bases of the junction left unmatched. The CDR3 has 15 residues.

V and J are TRBV13 and TRBJ2-7; tentatively, D is TRBD2 (6 bases). Germline CDR1 reads PRHDT; CDR2 reads FYEKMQ (reference sequence). The CDR3 is made up of 15 amino acids. V lost 8 bases and J lost 2, with 19 bases in between. CDR3 sequence reads: CASRMNRRVPYEQYF. CDR3 in DNA: TGTGCCAGCCGAATGAACCGGAGGGTACCCTACGAGCAGTACTTC.

V and J are TRBV18 and TRBJ2-3, with TRBD2 matching over 7 bases. Trimming removed 3 bases from V and 0 bases from J; junction bases left unmatched: 12. The germline gives CDR1 KGHSH, CDR2 LQKENI. The CDR3 spans 18 residues. The CDR3 region is CASSPQSGGISSTDTQYF. The CDR3, as DNA: TGTGCCAGCTCACCTCAGTCGGGGGGAATATCTAGCACAGATACGCAGTATTTT. The full variable domain, rest sourced from reference TRBV18 and TRBJ2-3, is NAGVMQNPRHLVRRRGQEARLRCSPMKGHSHVYWYRQLPEEGLKFMVYLQKENIIDESGMPKERFSAEFPKEGPSILRIQQVVRGDSAAYFCASSPQSGGISSTDTQYFGPGTRLTVL.

This clone was counted between two and nine times. V gene TRBV5-1 combines with J gene TRBJ1-4; no firm D call. Germline loops: CDR1 SGHRS, CDR2 YFSETQ. The germline V and J ends were trimmed by 0 bases and 5 bases, with 14 bases remaining between them. This CDR3 has 16 amino acids. The CDR3 DNA reads TGCGCCAGCAGCTTGGTCGCAGGCAATCTCAATGAAAAACTGTTTTTT. It translates to CASSLVAGNLNEKLFF.

The gene calls are TRBV28 and TRBJ2-2, with TRBD2 matching 13 bases. After removal of 4 bases from V and 4 bases from J, the junction contained 9 bases not matched to a gene. Germline V gives CDR1 MDHEN, CDR2 SYDVKM. The CDR3 consists of 18 residues. CDR3 region: CASSSPGLAGVGTGELFF. The CDR3 DNA is TGTGCCAGCAGTTCCCCCGGACTAGCGGGAGTAGGCACCGGGGAGCTGTTTTTT.

This CDR3 reads CASSYSRFSYEQYF. The DNA for the CDR3 is TGTGCCAGCAGTTACTCGCGCTTCTCCTACGAGCAGTACTTC. The chain carries TRBV6-6 and TRBJ2-5, with D uncertain. The J call is uncertain, as TRBJ2-7 better fits the DNA end. Germline CDR1 and CDR2: MNHNY and SVGAGI (reference sequence). The CDR3 is 14 amino acids.

This clone was observed a single time. V is TRBV6-1 and J is TRBJ1-2; 7 nucleotides agree with TRBD1. The CDR3 contains 15 residues. The germline gives CDR1 MNHNS, CDR2 SASEGT. The V gene end was trimmed by 6 bases and the J gene end by 3 bases; junction bases not matched to a gene: 10. The CDR3, as DNA: TGTGCCAGCAGCCGGGACGGCCAGGGGGACTATGGCTACACCTTC. Residues: CASSRDGQGDYGYTF.

This clone has more than one count but fewer than ten. This chain uses TRBV7-9 with TRBJ2-7, with 7 bases that match TRBD1. Trimming cost V 5 bases and J 0 bases; bases outside gene matches: 10. Germline lookup yields CDR1 SEHNR and CDR2 FQNEAQ (reference sequence). The CDR3 has 16 residues. This CDR3 is CASSGQEAGLSYEQYF. The CDR3 DNA reads TGTGCCAGCAGCGGACAGGAGGCAGGGCTCTCCTACGAGCAGTACTTC.

The chain employs TRBV4-3 and TRBJ2-7; possible D gene TRBD1, 7 bases. CDR1 and CDR2 from the germline V gene are LGHNA and YSLEER. The CDR3 contains 16 residues. The V end lost 1 base, the J end lost 5 bases, and 18 bases lay between the germline ends. CDR3 in amino acids: CASSQAKAGGINEQYF. The CDR3 DNA is TGCGCCAGCAGCCAAGCTAAGGCAGGGGGGATCAACGAGCAGTACTTC.

The chain uses TRBV7-8 and TRBJ2-2, with TRBD2 as a possible D gene (7 bases). Trimming stripped 1 base from V and 3 bases from J, with 9 bases between. Germline CDR1 and CDR2: SGHVS and FQNEAQ. This CDR3 has 15 residues. The CDR3 protein is CASSLGGGHTGELFF. CDR3 sequence (DNA): TGTGCCAGCAGCTTAGGGGGGGGGCACACCGGGGAGCTGTTTTTT.